The present T cell receptor beta chain was sequenced within a study of blood T cells in healthy people across ages. General study points: What prevented conclusive comparison of naive and antigen-experienced cells was that PBMCs were unsorted. TCR beta diversity tracked closely with naive T cell percentage.

Remarks on this clonotype: What it binds is not known.

The second PCR ran about 6 to 11 cycles with a sample-barcoded 5' primer and J-beta primers. TCRdb reprocessed the 5' RACE reads with MiXCR, giving one entry per CDR3 protein. Here the sample spans approximately 1.5 million distinct CDR3 sequences, approximately 42% being singletons. This receptor was taken from a woman aged 18-30 years in good health. The material sequenced was blood.

The DNA for the CDR3 is TGTGCCAGCAGTGAATATTATGCGGGAGAAGGATACGAGCAGTACTTC. Protein product: CASSEYYAGEGYEQYF. The chain combines TRBV6-1 with TRBJ2-7; 7 nucleotides align to TRBD2. V shed 2 bases and J 4 bases; nucleotides not matched to a gene: 11. The germline CDR1 and CDR2 sequences are MNHNS and SASEGT. The CDR3 is made up of 16 amino acids.